The 8 T cell receptor beta chains reported below all come from one sample, sequenced in a study of blood T cells in healthy people across ages. A second PCR, run for about 7 to 11 cycles, used a sample-barcoded 5' primer plus a J-beta primer mix. TCRdb re-called the 5' RACE reads with MiXCR, one entry per CDR3 protein. The table has about 1.8 million distinct CDR3 sequences, about 50% seen once. Sequencing used blood. Receptors originate from a woman aged 40-49 years in good health.

The J gene is TRBJ1-1, the V gene TRBV18, with 9 bases aligning to TRBD1. Germline loops: CDR1 KGHSH, CDR2 LQKENI. CDR3 length equals 19 residues. The V segment lost 4 bases and the J segment 4 bases; nucleotides outside the gene matches: 19. The CDR3 coding sequence is TGTGCCAGCTCACTACCGGGACAGGGTTTGAGGACGGACGGCACTGAAGCTTTCTTT. As protein: CASSLPGQGLRTDGTEAFF.

J is TRBJ1-2 and V is TRBV29-1; D remains unclear. Germline loops: CDR1 SQVTM, CDR2 ANQGSEA. This CDR3 spans 13 amino acids. Trimming removed 3 bases from V and 4 bases from J, with 12 bases in between. The CDR3 nucleotides read TGCAGCGTTGACTCTGAGGGTGGCTATGGCTACACCTTC. Protein product: CSVDSEGGYGYTF.

V gene TRBV20-1 combines with J gene TRBJ1-2; no firm D call. The CDR3 sequence is 10 residues long. The germline V gene has CDR1 DFQATT and CDR2 SNEGSKA (reference sequence). Trimming removed 5 bases from V and 1 base from J, with 2 bases in between. Here the CDR3 DNA reads TGCAGTGCTTTTAACTATGGCTACACCTTC. Translated: CSAFNYGYTF.

The chain uses TRBV4-3 and TRBJ2-5; D possibly matches TRBD1 or TRBD2 (6 bases each). Germline CDR1 LGHNA, CDR2 YSLEER. This CDR3 region has 18 residues. V dropped 0 bases and J dropped 1 base, with 18 bases sitting between them. This CDR3 reads CASSQDRGLSSGQETQYF. The CDR3 DNA is TGCGCCAGCAGCCAAGATCGGGGGCTGTCGAGCGGCCAAGAGACCCAGTACTTC.

This chain joins TRBV27 and TRBJ2-3; TRBD2 agrees at 7 bases. The germline V gene encodes CDR1 MNHEY and CDR2 SMNVEV (reference sequence). There are 13 residues in the CDR3. After removal of 6 bases from V and 8 bases from J, the junction contained 8 bases not matched to a gene. CDR3 coding DNA: TGTGCCAGCAGAACCGGGACGGGAGGTACGCAGTATTTT. Protein: CASRTGTGGTQYF.

The chain recombines TRBV4-2 with TRBJ2-3; 11 bases agree with TRBD2. This CDR3 spans 18 amino acids. The germline V gene encodes CDR1 LGHNA and CDR2 YNFKEQ. J gave up 0 bases and V 0 bases, and 5 bases lay outside the gene matches. The CDR3 DNA follows: TGTGCCAGCAGCCAAGAAGCAGGACTAGCGGGTAGCACAGATACGCAGTATTTT. Its translation: CASSQEAGLAGSTDTQYF.

The chain carries TRBV10-3 and TRBJ2-5; no clear D. Germline V gene data show CDR1 as ENHRY and CDR2 as SYGVKD. The V gene lost 6 bases and the J gene lost 3 bases, with 14 bases spanning the gap. The CDR3 covers 14 residues. CDR3 in amino acids: CAISGQLQKETQYF. The CDR3 bases are TGTGCCATCAGCGGGCAGCTACAGAAAGAGACCCAGTACTTC.

In regard to this clonotype: One end of the junction is discordant with germline, which a read error may explain. This chain uses TRBV18 with TRBJ1-4; tentative D call: TRBD1 (5 bases). The germline CDR1 and CDR2 sequences are KGHSH and LQKENI. This CDR3 has 15 amino acids. The CDR3 reads CAGSPTRQRSEKLFF. The CDR3, as DNA: TGTGCCGGCTCACCAACGAGACAGAGGAGTGAAAAACTGTTTTTT.